This T cell receptor (beta chain) appears in the sequencing data of a study of patients and donors after allogeneic stem cell transplantation. Points on this clonotype: A much more abundant neighbour one base away suggests this may be a read error.

From the RT-PCR reads, TCRdb called clonotypes with MiXCR, one entry per CDR3 protein. Here the sample spans about a million distinct CDR3 sequences, under 20% being singletons. The CDR3 runs 14 residues. V dropped 8 bases and J dropped 2 bases, with 15 bases sitting between them. The gene calls are TRBV12-3 or TRBV12-4 and TRBJ1-2; D remains unclear. The source material was blood, either unsorted or a sorted T cell fraction (not recorded which). This clonotype was obtained from a human donor who was either an allogeneic HSCT recipient or a stem cell or donor lymphocyte infusion donor (not recorded which). It is not recorded whose cells these are; they may come from a transplant donor. The CDR3 DNA is TGTGCCAGCTCCTACGGGCCGGCAAACTATGGCTACACCTTC. Amino acid sequence: CASSYGPANYGYTF.